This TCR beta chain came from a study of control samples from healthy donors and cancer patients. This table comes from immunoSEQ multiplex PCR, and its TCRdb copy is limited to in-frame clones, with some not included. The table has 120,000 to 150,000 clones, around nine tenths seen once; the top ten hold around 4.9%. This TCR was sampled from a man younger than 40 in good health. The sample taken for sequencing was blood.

The CDR3 bases are TGTGCCAGCAGCCGTGACCGGGACAGGGTTCGTCCCCTCCACTTT. Amino acid sequence: CASSRDRDRVRPLHF. V gene TRBV5-4 combines with J gene TRBJ1-6; 9 bases map to TRBD1. V lost 4 bases, J lost 13 bases, and 12 bases stayed unmatched. Germline assignment: CDR1 SGHNT and CDR2 YYREEE (reference sequence). The CDR3 loop spans 15 amino acids.